This TCR beta chain was profiled in a study of T cell responses to AZD1222 COVID-19 vaccine (TCRdb year 2021). For the wider study: AZD1222 recipients whose second dose came at about 4 weeks and those whose second dose came at about 12 weeks were combined into one group, since spike-specific TCR depth and breadth did not differ between the two schedules. A total of about 230 trial participants underwent TCR sequencing, of whom 207 received two doses of AZD1222 and about 26 received two doses of the MenACWY control vaccine. Trial participants were enrolled into age subgroups of 18-55, 56-69 and 70-plus years, which contained approximately 150, 28 and 58 TCR-sequenced participants, respectively. What the authors observed across the whole study: Because no day 14 peak-response samples were available, repertoires were characterized only after the peak T cell response. Only six AZD1222 recipients were SARS-CoV-2 seropositive at baseline, limiting conclusions about previously exposed vaccinees. Participants were mostly white British, with more females than males. The authors suggested clonal diversity may have been underestimated. After two AZD1222 doses, both the breadth and the depth of spike-specific TCRs were significantly higher than at day 0 and than in MenACWY recipients. Reportedly, close to half of the unique spike-specific TCRs recognized epitopes lying outside the regions that are mutated in the B.1.351 and B.1.1.7 variants. In the small 56-69-year group, the increase in depth fell short of significance, most likely because of low power. The whole spike protein was spanned by vaccine-associated CD4 TCRs, and dominant responses were seen in regions 160-218 and 743-854.

The CDR3 regions of human TCRbeta chains were subjected to immunosequencing. The published analysis was carried out like this. TCRs in the repertoires were compared against a reference library of SARS-CoV-2-specific TCRs that had been generated with the MIRA antigen-specificity platform. Breadth was defined as the fraction of unique TCRs that were SARS-CoV-2-associated, and depth was defined as the fraction of total T cells that were SARS-CoV-2-associated. Each spike-specific TCR was assigned to its reactive spike region and to a CD4 or CD8 class using the MIRA data. Log10-transformed breadth and depth values were compared by one-way ANOVA with Sidak's multiple comparisons tests. TCRdb stores this immuneACCESS table with in-frame sequences only. Part of the clones is absent; in the studies checked, under half of the shortfall reflects unresolved V genes, and no reason is known for the rest. V, J and clone size reflect that table, while D and trimming were determined from the DNA. This sample holds around 130,000 clones; 80% to 95% were observed only once. The ten largest clones represent more than 2.5% of the sample.

As to this clone: What antigen it recognizes has not been identified. Qualities for individual bases were not recorded, and no much larger clone is one base off.

The CDR3 measures 17 amino acids from cysteine to phenylalanine. Only the CDR3 DNA stays, 51 bases, in frame from base 1. At the junction V is shortened by 0 bases and J by 2 bases, with 14 bases in between. Based on the germline V gene (reference sequence), the CDR1 and CDR2 sequences are LNHDA and SQIVND. The sample's time point label, in plain terms: baseline before first vaccination. Vaccinee samples came from UK trials COV001 and COV002, including a single-blind randomized controlled phase 2/3 trial of AZD1222 (ChAdOx1 nCoV-19) in healthy adults. For TCRbeta chain sequencing, PBMC samples from trial participants were taken at day 0 and at day 28 after the second dose.

The sequencing here drew on peripheral blood, taken on day 0 of AZD1222 vaccination. The clonotype was recovered from an adult in good health. The chain joins TRBV19 to TRBJ1-5, with the D gene call left open. The nucleotides are TGTGCCAGTAGTATAGATAGGGCGGCAGGCCGCAATCAGCCCCAGCATTTT. Its translation reads: CASSIDRAAGRNQPQHF.